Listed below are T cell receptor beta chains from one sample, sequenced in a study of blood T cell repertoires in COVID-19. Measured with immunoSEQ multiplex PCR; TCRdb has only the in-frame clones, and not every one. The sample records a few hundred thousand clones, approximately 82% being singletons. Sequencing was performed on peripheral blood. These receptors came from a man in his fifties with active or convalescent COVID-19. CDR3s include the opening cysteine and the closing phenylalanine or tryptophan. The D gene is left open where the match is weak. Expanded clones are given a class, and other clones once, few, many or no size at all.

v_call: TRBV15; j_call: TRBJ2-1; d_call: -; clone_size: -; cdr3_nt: TGTGCCACCAGCGCGGGACTTAACAATGAGCAGTTCTTC; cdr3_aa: CATSAGLNNEQFF
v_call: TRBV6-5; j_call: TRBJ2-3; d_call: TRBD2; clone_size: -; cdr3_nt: TGTGCCAGCAGTTTAAGGAGCGGGAGGTCAGATACGCAGTATTTT; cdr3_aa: CASSLRSGRSDTQYF
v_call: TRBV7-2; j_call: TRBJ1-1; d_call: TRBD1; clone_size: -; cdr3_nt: TGTGCCAGCAGCTTAGTATGGACAGGGGCTGAAGCTTTCTTT; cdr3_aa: CASSLVWTGAEAFF
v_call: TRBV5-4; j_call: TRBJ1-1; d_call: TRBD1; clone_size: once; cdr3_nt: TGTGCCAGCAGCCCGGACAGGGTTGACACTGAAGCTTTCTTT; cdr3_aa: CASSPDRVDTEAFF
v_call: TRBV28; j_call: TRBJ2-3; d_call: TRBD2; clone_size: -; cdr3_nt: TGTGCCAGCAGTCCAAGCGGGAGATATACAGATACGCAGTATTTT; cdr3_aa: CASSPSGRYTDTQYF
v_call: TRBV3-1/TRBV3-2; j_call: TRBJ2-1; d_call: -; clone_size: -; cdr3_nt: TGTGCCAGCAGCTACCCGGGTTCTGAGCAGTTCTTC; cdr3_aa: CASSYPGSEQFF
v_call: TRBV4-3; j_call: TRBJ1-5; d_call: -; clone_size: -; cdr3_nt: TGCGCCAGCAGCCAAGATCGGCAGGGAGGTCAGCCCCAGCATTTT; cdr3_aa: CASSQDRQGGQPQHF
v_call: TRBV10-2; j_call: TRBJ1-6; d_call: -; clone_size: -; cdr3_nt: TGCGCCAGCAAGGTGGACAGAGGGGCCCTCCACTTT; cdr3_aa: CASKVDRGALHF
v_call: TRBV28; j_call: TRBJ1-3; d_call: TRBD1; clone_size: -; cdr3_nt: TGTGCCAGCAGTGCGACAGGGATGAGGGACACCATATATTTT; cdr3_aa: CASSATGMRDTIYF
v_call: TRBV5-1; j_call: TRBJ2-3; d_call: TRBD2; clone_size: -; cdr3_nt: TGCGCCAGCAGCTTGGGGCCTAGCGGGGGAGCATACACAGATACGCAGTATTTT; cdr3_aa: CASSLGPSGGAYTDTQYF
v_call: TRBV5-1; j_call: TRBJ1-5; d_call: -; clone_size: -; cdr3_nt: TGCGCCAGCAGCCCCGCTACAGGGTTCAATCAGCCCCAGCATTTT; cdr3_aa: CASSPATGFNQPQHF
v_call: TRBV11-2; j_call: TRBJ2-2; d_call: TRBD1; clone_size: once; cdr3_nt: TGTGCCAGCAGGGAGAGGGGGCCAAACACCGGGGAGCTGTTTTTT; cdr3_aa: CASRERGPNTGELFF
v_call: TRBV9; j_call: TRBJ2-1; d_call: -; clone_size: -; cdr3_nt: TGTGCCAGCAGCGGGAGGGCAGACTCCTACAATGAGCAGTTCTTC; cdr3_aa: CASSGRADSYNEQFF
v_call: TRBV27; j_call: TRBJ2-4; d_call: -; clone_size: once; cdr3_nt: TGTGCCAGCAGTACTCCAGGGGGGCACATTCAGTACTTC; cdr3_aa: CASSTPGGHIQYF
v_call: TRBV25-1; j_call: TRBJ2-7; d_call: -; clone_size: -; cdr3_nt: TGTGCCAGCAGTGAATATAGGGAGGCCTTTACCTACGAGCAGTACTTC; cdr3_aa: CASSEYREAFTYEQYF
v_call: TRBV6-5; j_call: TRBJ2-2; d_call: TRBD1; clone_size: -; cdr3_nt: TGTGCCAGCAGTACGCGGACAGGGGGGGAGCTGTTTTTT; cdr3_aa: CASSTRTGGELFF
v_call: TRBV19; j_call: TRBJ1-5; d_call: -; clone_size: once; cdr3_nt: TGTGCCAGTAGTATGTGGGACACCCCGCCCCAGCATTTT; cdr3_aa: CASSMWDTPPQHF
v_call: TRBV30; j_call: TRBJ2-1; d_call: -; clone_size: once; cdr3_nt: TGTGCCTGGAAAGGCGGTCTCGCCGGCAATGAGCAGTTCTTC; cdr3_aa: CAWKGGLAGNEQFF
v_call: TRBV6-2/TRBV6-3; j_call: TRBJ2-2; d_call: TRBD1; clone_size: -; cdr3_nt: TGTGCCAGCAGTATTAACAGGGGGAACACCGGGGAGCTGTTTTTT; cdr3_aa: CASSINRGNTGELFF
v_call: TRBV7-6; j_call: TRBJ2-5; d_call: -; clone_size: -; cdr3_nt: TGTGCCAGCATACAGGGAGAGACCCAGTACTTC; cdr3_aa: CASIQGETQYF
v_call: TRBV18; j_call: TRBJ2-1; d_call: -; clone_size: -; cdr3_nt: TGTGCCAGCTCACCACCGGCTAGCCAATTGGAAGAGCAGTTCTTC; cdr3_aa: CASSPPASQLEEQFF
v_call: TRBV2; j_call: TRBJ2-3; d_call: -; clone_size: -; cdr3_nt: TGTGCCGGGGTATCGGGGTTGGACACAGATACGCAGTATTTT; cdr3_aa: CAGVSGLDTDTQYF
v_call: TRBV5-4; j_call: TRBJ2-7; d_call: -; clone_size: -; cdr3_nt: TGTGCCAGCAGCTTGGGGCCCGAGGGGGTCGAGCAGTACTTC; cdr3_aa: CASSLGPEGVEQYF
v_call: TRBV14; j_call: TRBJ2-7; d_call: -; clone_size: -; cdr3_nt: TGTGCCAGCAGCCAAGATACCGCGGGAAGGTACGAGCAGTACTTC; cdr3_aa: CASSQDTAGRYEQYF
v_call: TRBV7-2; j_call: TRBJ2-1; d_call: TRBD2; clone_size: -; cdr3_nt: TGTGCCAGCAGCTTATGGGGCGGGGGGTACAATGAGCAGTTCTTC; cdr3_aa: CASSLWGGGYNEQFF
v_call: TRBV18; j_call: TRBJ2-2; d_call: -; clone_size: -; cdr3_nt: TGTGCCAGCTCACGAGGGAGCGACACCGGGGAGCTGTTTTTT; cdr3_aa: CASSRGSDTGELFF
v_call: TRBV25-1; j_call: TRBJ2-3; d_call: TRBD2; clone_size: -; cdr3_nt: TGTGCCAGCAGTGGACGGCGAAGAAGGACTAGCGGCACAGATACGCAGTATTTT; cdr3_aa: CASSGRRRRTSGTDTQYF
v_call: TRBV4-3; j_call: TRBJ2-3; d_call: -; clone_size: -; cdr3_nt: TGCGCCAGCAGCCAAGATCCCAGTATCAACACAGATACGCAGTATTTT; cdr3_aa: CASSQDPSINTDTQYF
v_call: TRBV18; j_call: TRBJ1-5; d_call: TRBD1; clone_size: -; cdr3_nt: TGTGCCAGCTCCCAGGGGGCGTCGAGCAATCAGCCCCAGCATTTT; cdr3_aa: CASSQGASSNQPQHF
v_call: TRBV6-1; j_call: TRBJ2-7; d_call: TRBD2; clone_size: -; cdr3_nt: TGTGCCAGCAGATCCGCTAGCGGCCTCTACGAGCAGTACTTC; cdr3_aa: CASRSASGLYEQYF